This T cell receptor beta chain was recorded in a study of response to subunit inactivated influenza vaccine. This clonotype was picked up many times. Antigen specificity is unknown. Using its own MiXCR run on the RT-PCR reads, TCRdb lists one record per CDR3 protein. The sample holds around 570,000 distinct CDR3 sequences; around 8% are singletons and the top ten take under 15%. Study findings and constraints: The authors suggested that every seasonal influenza vaccination recruits few new T cells.

This receptor was taken from a man between 50 and 75 years old who received an inactivated influenza vaccine. Here the sequenced sample was PBMCs from blood, taken roughly 24 months after vaccination.

The CDR3 protein is CASSSGHSYEQYF. CDR3 nucleotides: TGTGCCAGCAGCTCCGGGCATTCCTACGAGCAGTACTTC. V gene TRBV7-2 combines with J gene TRBJ2-7, with D hard to call. V lost 4 bases to trimming and J lost 1 base, with 8 bases between them. The germline gives CDR1 SGHTA, CDR2 FQGNSA. There are 13 residues in the CDR3.